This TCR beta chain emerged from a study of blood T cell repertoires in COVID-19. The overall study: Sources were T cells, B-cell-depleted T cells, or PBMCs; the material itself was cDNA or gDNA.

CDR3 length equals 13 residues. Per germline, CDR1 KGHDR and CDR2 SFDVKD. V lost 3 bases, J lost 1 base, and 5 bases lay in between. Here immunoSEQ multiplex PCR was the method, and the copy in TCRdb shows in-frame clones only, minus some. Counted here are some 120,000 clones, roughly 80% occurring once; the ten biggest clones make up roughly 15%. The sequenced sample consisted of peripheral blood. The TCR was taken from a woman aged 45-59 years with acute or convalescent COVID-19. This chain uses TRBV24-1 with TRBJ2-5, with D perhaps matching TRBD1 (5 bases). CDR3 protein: CATSDGAQETQYF. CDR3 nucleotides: TGTGCCACCAGTGATGGGGCCCAAGAGACCCAGTACTTC.